These 16 T cell receptor beta chains were all obtained from the same sample, sequenced in a study of T cell clonotyping in hematopoietic cell transplantation. Sequencing was performed with immunoSEQ multiplex PCR; in TCRdb, only in-frame clones are kept and a portion is missing. Of approximately 12,000 clones in the sample, 80% to 90% were seen once. The sequencing sample was made of peripheral blood mononuclear cells. The origin of the receptors is a human donor who either received an allogeneic hematopoietic cell transplant for a myeloid malignancy or was a related donor (not recorded which). Some clones in this sample may be carry-over from other donors' samples.

The rearrangement joins TRBV27 to TRBJ2-6; no firm D call. CDR1 and CDR2 from the germline V gene are MNHEY and SMNVEV (reference sequence). Trimming took off 4 bases at V and 0 bases at J, with 10 bases between the two ends. The CDR3 has 16 residues. The CDR3, as DNA: TGTGCCAGCAGTTCTCTGCGGTTCTCTGGGGCCAACGTCCTGACTTTC. This encodes CASSSLRFSGANVLTF.

The rearrangement links TRBV4-1 to TRBJ2-7, with TRBD2 matching 11 bases. The germline V gene encodes CDR1 MGHRA and CDR2 YSYEKL. V lost 0 bases, J lost 3 bases, and 1 base stayed unmatched. This CDR3 comprises 15 residues. This CDR3 is CASSQELAGVYEQYF. In DNA, the CDR3 is TGCGCCAGCAGCCAAGAACTAGCGGGGGTCTACGAGCAGTACTTC.

This chain links TRBV10-3 with TRBJ2-5, with 9 bases matching TRBD1. The V segment lost 8 bases and the J segment 4 bases; nucleotides outside the gene matches: 5. The CDR3 covers 13 residues. Germline CDR1 and CDR2: ENHRY and SYGVKD. CDR3 amino acids: CAIDEGQGETQYF. CDR3 DNA: TGTGCCATCGATGAGGGACAGGGAGAGACCCAGTACTTC.

This chain uses TRBV5-1 with TRBJ1-4, with no clear D. This CDR3 comprises 14 residues. The germline V gene encodes CDR1 SGHRS and CDR2 YFSETQ. Trimming left V 3 bases short and J 4 bases short, with 10 bases between. CDR3 in DNA: TGCGCCAGCAGCTGGGCGGACGGTAATGAAAAACTGTTTTTT. As protein: CASSWADGNEKLFF.

This clone was found once. The chain carries TRBV4-3 and TRBJ1-4; D is unclear. CDR3 length equals 17 residues. Germline CDR1 reads LGHNA; CDR2 reads YSLEER. Deletions cut 1 base from V and 11 bases from J, with 23 bases between. CDR3 nucleotides: TGCGCCAGCAGCCAAGTTATAGGGATGGGCGAAACGGGGAAACTGTTTTTT. This translates into CASSQVIGMGETGKLFF.

This clone occurred once. The chain combines TRBV4-3 with TRBJ1-2, with D unresolved. There are 17 residues in the CDR3. The V end lost 0 bases, the J end lost 5 bases, and 19 bases lay between the germline ends. CDR1 and CDR2 (germline): LGHNA, YSLEER. In nucleotides, the CDR3 is TGCGCCAGCAGCCAAGATATTTGGGCAGGCCAAGGGTATGGCTACACCTTC. Translated, it gives CASSQDIWAGQGYGYTF.

This clone has just one count. The V and J genes are TRBV9 and TRBJ1-4; 11 positions agree with TRBD1. The V segment lost 0 bases and the J segment 8 bases; nucleotides outside the gene matches: 3. Germline CDR1 SGDLS, CDR2 YYNGEE. CDR3 length equals 15 residues. CDR3 in DNA: TGTGCCAGCAGCGTAGCGGACAGGGGGCGGGAAAAACTGTTTTTT. It translates to CASSVADRGREKLFF.

This chain connects TRBV14 to TRBJ2-2; D ambiguous. The CDR3 runs 13 residues. Germline CDR1 reads SGHDN; CDR2 reads FVKESK. V lost 4 bases to trimming and J lost 1 base, with 4 bases between them. The CDR3 sequence: CASSLRNTGELFF. The CDR3 DNA sequence: TGTGCCAGCAGCCTCAGGAACACCGGGGAGCTGTTTTTT.

This rearrangement joins TRBV7-9 to TRBJ2-2; 7 bases are shared with TRBD1. The CDR3 runs to 17 residues. Trimming took 5 bases from V and 4 from J; bases not matched to a gene: 13. CDR1 is SEHNR and CDR2 is FQNEAQ in the germline V gene (reference sequence). The CDR3 reads CASSRELDRAGTGELFF. In DNA, the CDR3 is TGTGCCAGCAGCAGGGAACTAGACAGGGCAGGCACCGGGGAGCTGTTTTTT. Combining the CDR3 with reference TRBV7-9 and TRBJ2-2 gives the whole variable domain DTGVSQNPRHKITKRGQNVTFRCDPISEHNRLYWYRQTLGQGPEFLTYFQNEAQLEKSRLLSDRFSAERPKGSFSTLEIQRTEQGDSAMYLCASSRELDRAGTGELFFGEGSRLTVL.

The chain combines TRBV19 with TRBJ2-6; 8 nucleotides align to TRBD1. V gave up 11 bases and J gave up 2 bases; unmatched junction bases: 8. CDR3 length: 15 residues. CDR1 and CDR2 (germline): LNHDA, SQIVND (reference sequence). The CDR3 spells CAVDRGDAGANVLTF. The CDR3 DNA reads TGTGCCGTAGACAGGGGTGATGCTGGGGCCAACGTCCTGACTTTC.

The genes are TRBV7-9 and TRBJ1-2; TRBD1 is a possible D gene (6 bases). The CDR3 has 13 amino acids. Trimming removed 3 bases at V and 4 bases at J, with 9 bases between. Germline V CDR1 and CDR2: SEHNR, FQNEAQ (reference sequence). The CDR3 DNA follows: TGTGCCAGCAGCTTCAGGGGTCCCTATGGCTACACCTTC. This gives the protein CASSFRGPYGYTF.

This rearrangement joins TRBV7-3 to TRBJ2-3, with 8 nucleotides matching TRBD1. The J segment lost 3 bases and the V segment lost 3 bases, leaving 2 bases of the junction unmatched. Germline V gene data show CDR1 as SGHTA and CDR2 as FQGTGA. The CDR3 spans 14 residues. The CDR3 spells CASSFGQGTDTQYF. The CDR3 DNA sequence: TGTGCCAGCAGCTTCGGACAGGGTACAGATACGCAGTATTTT.

The chain uses TRBV7-2 and TRBJ1-1; 7 nucleotides match TRBD1. The CDR3 spans 16 residues. The V segment lost 4 bases and the J segment 1 base; nucleotides outside the gene matches: 9. Germline assignment: CDR1 SGHTA and CDR2 FQGNSA. The CDR3 coding sequence is TGTGCCAGCAGCTCTTCTCCAGGGGGTTGGAACACTGAAGCTTTCTTT. This translates into CASSSSPGGWNTEAFF. Based on the CDR3 plus reference TRBV7-2 and TRBJ1-1, the full variable domain is GAGVSQSPSNKVTEKGKDVELRCDPISGHTALYWYRQSLGQGLEFLIYFQGNSAPDKSGLPSDRFSAERTGGSVSTLTIQRTQQEDSAVYLCASSSSPGGWNTEAFFGQGTRLTVV.

The V call is TRBV9, the J call TRBJ1-1; unclear D gene. Germline assignment: CDR1 SGDLS and CDR2 YYNGEE. The CDR3 loop spans 15 amino acids. V lost 1 base to trimming and J lost 7 bases, with 17 bases between them. The DNA for the CDR3 is TGTGCCAGCAGCGTATACGGAGTTGGAGGGCTTGAAGCTTTCTTT. This encodes CASSVYGVGGLEAFF.

V is TRBV7-2 and J is TRBJ2-7, with D perhaps matching TRBD2 (6 bases). Germline CDR1 and CDR2: SGHTA and FQGNSA. This CDR3 has 15 amino acids. Trimming removed 1 base from V and 7 bases from J, with 17 bases in between. The CDR3 DNA sequence: TGTGCCAGCAGCTTAGGCGGGGACCTCTATGCGGAGCAGTACTTC. Amino acid sequence: CASSLGGDLYAEQYF.

The CDR3 loop reads CASSQDTYTEAFF. As DNA, the CDR3 is TGTGCCAGCAGCCAAGATACGTACACTGAAGCTTTCTTT. This rearrangement joins TRBV14 to TRBJ1-1; no firm D call. CDR1 SGHDN and CDR2 FVKESK come from the germline V gene. This CDR3 contains 13 residues. V was shortened by 0 bases and J by 3 bases, with 5 bases between the two germline ends.